This T cell receptor (beta chain) was found in a study of T cell responses to AZD1222 COVID-19 vaccine. Analyses pooled second doses at about 4 or about 12 weeks. Concerning this clone itself: Antigen unknown.

Study conclusions and caveats: Scientists sampled the repertoires only once the peak T cell response had passed. Across spike, vaccine-associated CD4 TCRs were found, dominant at 160-218 and 743-854.

This table comes from immunoSEQ multiplex PCR, and its TCRdb copy is limited to in-frame clones, with some not included. The sample consists of about 130,000 clones, just under 95% of them appearing once. The material was peripheral blood, obtained 28 days after the second AZD1222 dose. This receptor was identified in an adult who received the AZD1222 COVID-19 vaccine.

This chain's CDR3 is CASNGVQQPQHF. The CDR3 DNA is TGTGCCAGCAATGGGGTTCAGCAGCCCCAGCATTTT. J is TRBJ1-5 and V is TRBV2, with D unclear. The CDR3 contains 12 residues. Trimming removed 7 bases from V and 7 bases from J, with 11 bases in between. Per germline, CDR1 SNHLY and CDR2 FYNNEI.